Listed here are 25 T cell receptor beta chains from one sample, sequenced in a study of tumor-infiltrating lymphocytes in primary liver carcinoma. Reverse transcription of approximately 500 ng total RNA with a constant-region primer produced TCR beta cDNA. Three-round nested multiplex PCR performed with slightly modified ARM-PCR produced the TCR beta libraries. For 10 cycles apiece, the opening two PCR rounds ran with TRBV1-TRBV30 forward primers and a C-beta reverse primer. TCRdb re-analysed the multiplex PCR reads in MiXCR, keeping a single row per CDR3 protein. The data show about 130,000 distinct CDR3 sequences, 50% to 80% seen once. Extraction of RNA together with DNA used about 17-34 mg of unsorted bulk tissue. The sequenced sample consisted of liver tumor tissue from sampling region 3. The subset was: tumor region T3, left-lateral pole. The receptors derive from a woman aged 55-75 years with primary liver carcinoma and hepatitis B virus infection.

As regards this clonotype: A read error may explain this, as a much larger clone is one base away. This rearrangement joins TRBV11-2 to TRBJ2-1, with 7 bases lining up with TRBD2. Germline lookup yields CDR1 SGHAT and CDR2 FQNNGV. The CDR3 spans 17 residues. CDR3 nucleotide sequence: TGTGTCAGCAGCTTAGGCCTCGGGGGGAGCTCCTACAATGAGCAGTTCTTC. It translates to CVSSLGLGGSSYNEQFF.

Points on this clonotype: This may arise from a read error, as a much more abundant clone is one base away. The final CDR3 position lacks the conserved phenylalanine or tryptophan, pointing to a likely read error. The rearrangement joins TRBV5-4 to TRBJ1-1; D ambiguous. Germline V gene data show CDR1 as SGHNT and CDR2 as YYREEE (reference sequence). The V end lost 4 bases, the J end lost 1 base, and 11 bases lay between the germline ends. The CDR3 has 14 amino acids. The CDR3 loop is CASSPRAKNTEAFI. The CDR3 DNA sequence: TGTGCCAGCAGCCCACGGGCCAAGAACACTGAAGCTTTCATT.

Concerning this clonotype: One end of the junction is discordant with germline, which a read error may explain. This sequence joins TRBV20-1 and TRBJ2-1; 8 bases agree with TRBD2. Germline V CDR1 and CDR2: DFQATT, SNEGSKA (reference sequence). The CDR3 runs 14 residues. CDR3 sequence reads: CSVRNSGSKNEQFF. CDR3 DNA: TGCAGTGTTAGAAACAGCGGGAGTAAGAATGAGCAGTTCTTC.

This clonotype has a single count. The CDR3 does not close with the conserved phenylalanine or tryptophan, likely indicating a read error. V and J are TRBV6-1 and TRBJ1-2; 9 positions agree with TRBD1. This CDR3 is 15 amino acids long. Germline CDR1 is MNHNS and CDR2 is SASEGT. The CDR3 loop is CASCEFGTGIYGYTL. CDR3 nucleotides: TGTGCCAGCTGTGAATTCGGGACAGGGATCTATGGCTACACCCTC.

Turning to this clonotype: The germline gene is not matched at one end of the junction; a read error may be the cause. The chain uses TRBV6-5 and TRBJ1-6; TRBD1 might be the D (5 bases). This CDR3 is 16 amino acids long. Germline-derived CDR1 and CDR2 are MNHEY and SVGAGI. CDR3 DNA sequence: TGTGCCAACAGTCTACGGGGGTTGGCATATAATTCACCCCTCCACTTT. Its protein is CANSLRGLAYNSPLHF.

This chain connects TRBV28 to TRBJ2-5; D uncertain. This CDR3 contains 12 residues. Per the germline V gene, CDR1 is MDHEN and CDR2 is SYDVKM. Trimming stripped 11 bases from V and 9 bases from J, with 19 bases between. Here the CDR3 reads CAYSRQSMAQYF. The DNA of the CDR3 is TGTGCCTACAGTCGCCAGAGTATGGCCCAGTACTTC. Drawing the rest from reference TRBV28 and TRBJ2-5, the complete variable domain is DVKVTQSSRYLVKRTGEKVFLECVQDMDHENMFWYRQDPGLGLRLIYFSYDVKMKEKGDIPEGYSVSREKKERFSLILESASTNQTSMYLCAYSRQSMAQYFGPGTRLLVL.

This clonotype was detected many times. This chain joins TRBV5-1 and TRBJ2-1; 7 bases match TRBD1. V shed 0 bases, J shed 5 bases, and the junction held 5 bases outside the gene matches. The CDR3 spans 15 residues. Germline V lookup: CDR1 SGHRS, CDR2 YFSETQ. CDR3 coding DNA: TGCGCCAGCAGCTTGGTACTACAGGGGCACAATGAGCAGTTCTTC. It specifies CASSLVLQGHNEQFF. Combining the CDR3 with reference TRBV5-1 and TRBJ2-1 gives the whole variable domain KAGVTQTPRYLIKTRGQQVTLSCSPISGHRSVSWYQQTPGQGLQFLFEYFSETQRNKGNFPGRFSGRQFSNSRSEMNVSTLELGDSALYLCASSLVLQGHNEQFFGPGTRLTVL.

This clonotype showed up many times. This chain connects TRBV7-8 to TRBJ2-3, with TRBD2 identical over 7 bases. V lost 1 base and J lost 3; bases outside the gene matches: 7. CDR3 length: 16 amino acids. From germline, CDR1 is SGHVS and CDR2 FQNEAQ. CDR3 amino acids: CASSLELAAGTDTQYF. As DNA, the CDR3 is TGTGCCAGCAGCTTAGAGCTAGCGGCCGGTACAGATACGCAGTATTTT.

Turning to this clonotype: At one end, the junction sequence differs from germline, possibly due to a read error. The genes are TRBV11-2 and TRBJ2-2; a possible D gene is TRBD2 (5 bases). The germline CDR1 and CDR2 sequences are SGHAT and FQNNGV. The CDR3 length is 13 residues. Here the CDR3 reads CASSLDRTGEPLF. The CDR3 coding sequence is TGTGCCAGCAGCTTAGATAGAACTGGGGAGCCGTTGTTT.

This clonotype was seen more than once but under ten times. The CDR3 does not close with the conserved phenylalanine or tryptophan, likely indicating a read error. The chain joins TRBV28 to TRBJ2-5, with a tentative D call TRBD1 (6 bases). This CDR3 is 14 amino acids long. V gave up 3 bases and J gave up 5 bases, with 13 bases separating them. Germline CDR1 is MDHEN and CDR2 is SYDVKM. CDR3 sequence: CASSFGQGSETQYL. CDR3 DNA: TGTGCCAGCAGTTTCGGGCAGGGGTCCGAGACCCAGTACCTC.

This clonotype came up a few times. The chain recombines TRBV28 with TRBJ2-1; TRBD2 aligns across 9 bases. Germline lookup yields CDR1 MDHEN and CDR2 SYDVKM. The ends lost 3 bases at V and 4 bases at J; junction bases unmatched: 13. CDR3 length equals 18 residues. CDR3 residues: CASSFVVFRREGYNEQFF. CDR3 DNA sequence: TGTGCCAGCAGTTTCGTTGTGTTTAGGCGGGAGGGGTACAATGAGCAGTTCTTC.

This clonotype came up a few times. The chain uses TRBV24-1 and TRBJ2-7, with TRBD1 identical over 7 bases. CDR1 and CDR2 (germline): KGHDR, SFDVKD. This CDR3 is 12 amino acids long. V lost 2 bases, J lost 12 bases, and 6 bases stayed unmatched. The CDR3 DNA reads TGTGCCACCAGTGATTCCTGGACAGGACTGTACTTC. This encodes CATSDSWTGLYF.

The V call is TRBV7-2, the J call TRBJ1-4; TRBD1 matches 10 bases. The junction had 6 bases not matched to a gene; V was cut back by 2 bases and J by 6 bases. The CDR3 loop spans 16 amino acids. Germline loops: CDR1 SGHTA, CDR2 FQGNSA. The CDR3 nucleotides read TGTGCCAGCAGCTTACTCTCGGGGACAGGGGATGAAAAACTGTTTTTT. It is translated as CASSLLSGTGDEKLFF.

To note about this clonotype: A junction boundary mismatches the germline segment, possibly from a read error. CDR3 coding DNA: TGTGCTTCAACTGGACAGGGGCCCGACTCCTGCGAGCAGTATTTC. This codes for CASTGQGPDSCEQYF. This chain connects TRBV28 to TRBJ2-7; 9 nucleotides line up with TRBD1. CDR1 and CDR2 from the germline V gene are MDHEN and SYDVKM. This CDR3 spans 15 amino acids. Filled out from reference TRBV28 and TRBJ2-7, the complete variable domain reads DVKVTQSSRYLVKRTGEKVFLECVQDMDHENMFWYRQDPGLGLRLIYFSYDVKMKEKGDIPEGYSVSREKKERFSLILESASTNQTSMYLCASTGQGPDSCEQYFGPGTRLTVT.

At least ten counts were recorded for this clonotype. The CDR3 reads CASSLRQGRAEAFF. The CDR3 DNA follows: TGTGCCAGCAGCTTGCGGCAGGGGAGGGCTGAAGCTTTCTTT. The genes are TRBV5-4 and TRBJ1-1; D is perhaps TRBD1 (6 bases). V lost 1 base and J 6 bases, leaving 13 bases between the germline ends. This CDR3 region has 14 residues. Looked up from germline, CDR1 is SGHNT and CDR2 is YYREEE (reference sequence).

On this clonotype: An end of the junction does not agree with germline; a read error may underlie this. This chain links TRBV11-3 with TRBJ2-7; perhaps TRBD2 as D (6 bases). This CDR3 has 15 amino acids. The germline CDR1 and CDR2 sequences are SGHNT and YENEEA. CDR3 DNA: TGTGCAAGCAGCTTAGAACCGGGCGGGGCCTTTGAGCAGTACTTC. Protein sequence: CASSLEPGGAFEQYF.

The chain carries TRBV9 and TRBJ2-1; possibly TRBD1 for D (5 bases). Germline CDR1 reads SGDLS; CDR2 reads YYNGEE. The V gene lost 7 bases and the J gene lost 6 bases, with 8 bases spanning the gap. The CDR3 is 11 residues long. CDR3 nucleotides: TGTGCCAGCGGGGCCTTCAATGAGCAGTTCTTC. Amino acids: CASGAFNEQFF.

Concerning this clonotype: Relative to the germline gene, one junction end is altered; a read error may explain this. This rearrangement joins TRBV10-3 to TRBJ2-2; perhaps TRBD2 as D (5 bases). In germline, CDR1 is ENHRY, CDR2 SYGVKD. The CDR3 consists of 16 residues. CDR3 in amino acids: CAISQTRESNTEELFF. In DNA, the CDR3 is TGTGCCATCAGTCAAACTAGAGAATCGAACACCGAGGAGCTGTTTTTT.

Points on this clonotype: A clone one base away is much larger, so this may be a read error. Written as DNA, the CDR3 is TGTGCCAGCAGTTTGGCCCCTGGAAACACCATATATTTT. As protein: CASSLAPGNTIYF. The chain links TRBV28 to TRBJ1-3; D uncertain. Trimming stripped 3 bases from V and 2 bases from J, with 5 bases between. Germline CDR1 is MDHEN and CDR2 is SYDVKM. The CDR3 totals 13 residues.

As for this clonotype: No conserved phenylalanine or tryptophan ends this CDR3, so it is likely a read error. The chain links TRBV11-2 to TRBJ2-7; 7 positions agree with TRBD2. Germline assignment: CDR1 SGHAT and CDR2 FQNNGV. V lost 5 bases and J lost 3; bases outside the gene matches: 19. The CDR3 runs to 18 residues. The CDR3 coding sequence is TGTGCCAGCAGCCCCGTTAGGCAGTCGCGGGGGACCAACTACGAGCAGTACTCC. Translated: CASSPVRQSRGTNYEQYS.

In this sample, this clonotype turned up many times. The chain recombines TRBV5-1 with TRBJ2-2; D is possibly TRBD2 (6 bases). The length of the CDR3 is 16 residues. The germline V gene encodes CDR1 SGHRS and CDR2 YFSETQ. Trimming stripped 1 base from V and 5 bases from J, with 15 bases between. The CDR3 region has the DNA TGCGCCAGCAGCTTGCGTATGGGGGGAGAGACCGGGGAGCTGTTTTTT. Amino acid sequence: CASSLRMGGETGELFF.

On this clonotype itself: The junction departs from the called germline gene at one end, perhaps through a read error. This chain joins TRBV6-1 and TRBJ2-2; the match to TRBD2 covers 9 bases. Germline CDR1 and CDR2: MNHNS and SASEGT. This CDR3 spans 16 amino acids. The CDR3 coding sequence is TGTACCAGCAGTCATCTAGCGGGAATTAACACCGGGGAGCTGTTTTTT. This gives the protein CTSSHLAGINTGELFF.

The sample holds a few counts of this clonotype. CDR3 amino acids: CASSLVGQLAKNIQYF. Here the CDR3 DNA reads TGTGCCAGCAGTTTAGTGGGACAGCTAGCCAAAAACATTCAGTACTTC. The rearrangement links TRBV28 to TRBJ2-4, with TRBD1 identical over 7 bases. The trim removed 2 bases at V and 0 bases at J, leaving 4 bases unmatched. The CDR3 has 16 amino acids. CDR1 is MDHEN, CDR2 SYDVKM, per germline.

The chain uses TRBV7-8 and TRBJ1-2; D not resolved. This CDR3 is built from 15 residues. The V and J ends lost 7 bases and 9 bases respectively, with 24 bases between them. CDR1 and CDR2 (germline): SGHVS, FQNEAQ. The CDR3 loop reads CASILVPLNHKSYTF. The CDR3 DNA reads TGTGCCAGCATCCTAGTCCCATTAAATCATAAGAGCTACACCTTC.

Comment on this clonotype: The final CDR3 position lacks the conserved phenylalanine or tryptophan, pointing to a likely read error. The CDR3 here is CASSGVGANYEQYY. The DNA for the CDR3 is TGTGCCAGCAGCGGCGTTGGAGCGAACTACGAGCAGTACTAC. The genes are TRBV13 and TRBJ2-7; D not certain. In germline, CDR1 is PRHDT, CDR2 FYEKMQ (reference sequence). Trimming stripped 5 bases from V and 3 bases from J, with 14 bases between. The CDR3 length is 14 residues.